The entry that follows covers one TCR beta chain sequence. This sample stems from a study of blood T cell repertoires in COVID-19. Study at large: The United States, Italy and Spain were the sources of the acute and convalescent COVID-19 samples. T cells, B-cell-depleted T cells, or PBMCs supplied cDNA or gDNA.

V shed 6 bases, J shed 8 bases, and the junction held 9 bases outside the gene matches. This CDR3 region has 13 residues. Original methodology: Reference gene primers were amplified, and this amplification served to estimate nucleated cell counts. TCRdb's table, derived via immunoSEQ multiplex PCR, lists solely in-frame clones and lacks some. V and J calls and clone size are copied from that table; D and trimming were computed from the DNA. The sample consists of approximately 180,000 clones, about 90% of them appearing once. This receptor was taken from a man aged 60-69 years with active or convalescent COVID-19. The chain is built from TRBV23-1 and TRBJ1-2; 7 bases align to TRBD1. TRBV23-1 is labeled an ORF, and its function is uncertain. The sequencing input was peripheral blood. CDR3 in DNA: TGCGCCAGCAGACCGACAGGGCCGGGAGGCTACACCTTC. This sequence encodes CASRPTGPGGYTF.